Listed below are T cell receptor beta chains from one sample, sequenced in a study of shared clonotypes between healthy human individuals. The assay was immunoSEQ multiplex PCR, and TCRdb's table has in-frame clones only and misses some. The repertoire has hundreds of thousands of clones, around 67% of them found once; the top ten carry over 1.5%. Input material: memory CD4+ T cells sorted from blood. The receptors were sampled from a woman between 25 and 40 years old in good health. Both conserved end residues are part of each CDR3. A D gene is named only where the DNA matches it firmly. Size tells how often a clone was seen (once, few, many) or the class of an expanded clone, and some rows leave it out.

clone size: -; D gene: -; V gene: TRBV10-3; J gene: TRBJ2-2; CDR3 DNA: TGTGCCATCAGTGAGGAGGTGGGAGTAGGCACCGGGGAGCTGTTTTTT; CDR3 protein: CAISEEVGVGTGELFF
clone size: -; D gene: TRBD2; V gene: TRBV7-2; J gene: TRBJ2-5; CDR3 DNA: TGTGCCAGCAGCTTTAGTATTGGCCTAGCGGGAGGGAGGGAGACCCAGTACTTC; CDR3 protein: CASSFSIGLAGGRETQYF
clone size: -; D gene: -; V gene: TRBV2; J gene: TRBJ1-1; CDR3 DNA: TGTGCCAGCAGTGACACAAACAGGGAAGGAACTGAAGCTTTCTTT; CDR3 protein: CASSDTNREGTEAFF
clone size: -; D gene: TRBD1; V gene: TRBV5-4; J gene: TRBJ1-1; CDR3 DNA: TGTGCCAGCAGCTTGGGACAGGGGGTGCCAGGGACTGAAGCTTTCTTT; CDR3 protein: CASSLGQGVPGTEAFF
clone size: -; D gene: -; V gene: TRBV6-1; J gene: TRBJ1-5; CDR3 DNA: TGTGCCAGCAGTGTGATTTGGGGGCCCGAGCAGCCCCAGCATTTT; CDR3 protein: CASSVIWGPEQPQHF
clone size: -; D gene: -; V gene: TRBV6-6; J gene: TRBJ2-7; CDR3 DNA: TGTGCCAGCAGACCACCCGGGGATTCCTACGAGCAGTACTTC; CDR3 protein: CASRPPGDSYEQYF
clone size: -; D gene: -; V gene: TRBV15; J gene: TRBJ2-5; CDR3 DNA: TGTGCCACCAGCAGAGATGCCGGTGGGGAGACCCAGTACTTC; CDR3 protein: CATSRDAGGETQYF
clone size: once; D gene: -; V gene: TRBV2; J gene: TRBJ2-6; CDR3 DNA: TGTGCCAGCAATCCCGACAACTCTGGGGCCAACGTCCTGACTTTC; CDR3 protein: CASNPDNSGANVLTF
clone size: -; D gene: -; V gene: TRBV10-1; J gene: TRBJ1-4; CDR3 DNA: TGCGCCAGCAGTGCTGTGGAGGGCGAAAAACTGTTTTTT; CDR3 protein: CASSAVEGEKLFF
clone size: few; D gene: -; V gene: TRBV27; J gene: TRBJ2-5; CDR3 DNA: TGTGCCAGCAGTTTAGAAAACGGGGTAGAGACCCAGTACTTC; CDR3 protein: CASSLENGVETQYF
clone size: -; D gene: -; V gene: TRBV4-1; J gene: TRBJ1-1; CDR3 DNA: TGCGCCAGCAGCCAATGGGCGATGAACACTGAAGCTTTCTTT; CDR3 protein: CASSQWAMNTEAFF
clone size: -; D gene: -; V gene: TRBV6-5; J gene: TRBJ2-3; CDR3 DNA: TGTGCCAGCAGTTACCTCAGCACAGATACGCAGTATTTT; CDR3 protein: CASSYLSTDTQYF
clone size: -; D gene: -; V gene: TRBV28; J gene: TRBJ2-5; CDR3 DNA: TGTGCCAGCAGTTTACCAGCAGGAGACCAAGAGACCCAGTACTTC; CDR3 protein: CASSLPAGDQETQYF
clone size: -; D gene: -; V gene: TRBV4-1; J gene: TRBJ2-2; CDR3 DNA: TGCGCCAGCAGCCAAGATAGACCCGGGGAGCTGTTTTTT; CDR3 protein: CASSQDRPGELFF
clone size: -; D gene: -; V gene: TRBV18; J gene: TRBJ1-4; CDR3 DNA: TGTGCCAGCTCTACCACATCCGGGGGACGGATGGAAAAACTGTTTTTT; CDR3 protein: CASSTTSGGRMEKLFF
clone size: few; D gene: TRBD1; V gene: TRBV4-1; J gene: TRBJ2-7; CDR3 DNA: TGCGCCAGCAGCCAAGAGGGGACAGGGGGCGAAGAGCAGTACTTC; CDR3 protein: CASSQEGTGGEEQYF
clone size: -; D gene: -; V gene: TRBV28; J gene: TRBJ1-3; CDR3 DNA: TGTGCCAGCAGTTTAGGAGGGGATGGTAACACCATATATTTT; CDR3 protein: CASSLGGDGNTIYF
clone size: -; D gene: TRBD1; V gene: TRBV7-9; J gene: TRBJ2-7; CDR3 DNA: TGTGCCAGCAGCTCGACAGGGTCGACGCAGTACTTC; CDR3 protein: CASSSTGSTQYF
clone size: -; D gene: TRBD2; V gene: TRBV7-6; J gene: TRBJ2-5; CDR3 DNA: TGTGCCAGCAGCTTAGGTCCAGCGGGAGGGCCCGAGACCCAGTACTTC; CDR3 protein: CASSLGPAGGPETQYF
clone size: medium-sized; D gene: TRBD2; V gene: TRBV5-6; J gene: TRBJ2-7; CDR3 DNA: TGTGCCAGCAGCTTACGATCTAGCGGGAGCCCACGCTCCTACGAGCAGTACTTC; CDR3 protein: CASSLRSSGSPRSYEQYF
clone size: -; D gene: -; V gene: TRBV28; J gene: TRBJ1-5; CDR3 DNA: TGTGCCAGCAGTAGTCCCCGGGTTGGCCAGCCCCAGCATTTT; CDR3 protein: CASSSPRVGQPQHF
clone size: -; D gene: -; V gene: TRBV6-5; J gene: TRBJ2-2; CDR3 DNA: TGTGCCAGCAGACCCCCGGGACAGAACACCGGGGAGCTGTTTTTT; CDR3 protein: CASRPPGQNTGELFF
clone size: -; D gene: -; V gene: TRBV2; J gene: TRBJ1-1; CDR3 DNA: TGTGCCAGCCATAAGGGGACTCTGAACACTGAAGCTTTCTTT; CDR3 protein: CASHKGTLNTEAFF
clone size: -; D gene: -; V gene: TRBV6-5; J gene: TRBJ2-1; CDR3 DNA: TGTGCCAGCAGAACCTGGGCCGCAAATGAGCAGTTCTTC; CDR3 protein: CASRTWAANEQFF
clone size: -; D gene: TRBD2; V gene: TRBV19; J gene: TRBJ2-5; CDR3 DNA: TGTGCCAGTAGTATCATGTCGGGACTAGCGGTACAAGAGACCCAGTACTTC; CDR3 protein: CASSIMSGLAVQETQYF
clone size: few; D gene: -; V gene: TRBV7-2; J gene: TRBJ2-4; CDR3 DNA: TGTGCCAGCAGCTCGTGGACGGCGTGGAACATTCAGTACTTC; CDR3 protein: CASSSWTAWNIQYF
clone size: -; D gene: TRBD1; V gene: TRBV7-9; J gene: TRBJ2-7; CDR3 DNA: TGTGCCAGCAGCGAAACAGGGGGATCGGAGAACTTC; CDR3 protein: CASSETGGSENF
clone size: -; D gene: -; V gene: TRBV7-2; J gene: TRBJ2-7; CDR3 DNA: TGTGCCAGCAGCCCGGGTGAGCTTCGCGAGCAGTACTTC; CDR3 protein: CASSPGELREQYF
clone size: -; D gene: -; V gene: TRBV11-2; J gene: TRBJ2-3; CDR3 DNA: TGTGCCAGCAGCTTAATCGGGGGGCGCGGGGCAGATACGCAGTATTTT; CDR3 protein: CASSLIGGRGADTQYF